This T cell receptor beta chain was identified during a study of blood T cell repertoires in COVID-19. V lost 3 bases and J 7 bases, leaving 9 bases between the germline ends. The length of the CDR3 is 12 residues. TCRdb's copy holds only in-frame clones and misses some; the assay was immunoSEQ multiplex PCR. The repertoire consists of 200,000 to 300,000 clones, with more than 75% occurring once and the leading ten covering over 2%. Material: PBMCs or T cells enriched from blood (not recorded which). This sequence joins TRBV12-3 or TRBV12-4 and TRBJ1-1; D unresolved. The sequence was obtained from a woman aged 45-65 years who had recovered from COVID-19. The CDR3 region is CASSFGGLEAFF. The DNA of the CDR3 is TGTGCCAGCAGTTTTGGAGGGCTTGAAGCTTTCTTT.